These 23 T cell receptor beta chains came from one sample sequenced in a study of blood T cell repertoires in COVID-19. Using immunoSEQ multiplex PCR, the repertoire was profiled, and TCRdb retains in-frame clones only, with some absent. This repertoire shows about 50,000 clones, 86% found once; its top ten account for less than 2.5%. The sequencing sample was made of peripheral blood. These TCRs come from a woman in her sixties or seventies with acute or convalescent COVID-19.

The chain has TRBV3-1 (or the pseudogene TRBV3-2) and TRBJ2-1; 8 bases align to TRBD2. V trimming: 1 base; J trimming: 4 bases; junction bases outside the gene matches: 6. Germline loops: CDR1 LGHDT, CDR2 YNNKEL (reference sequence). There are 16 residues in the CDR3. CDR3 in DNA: TGTGCCAGCAGCCAAGGAAATAGCGGGGTGTACAATGAGCAGTTCTTC. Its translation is CASSQGNSGVYNEQFF.

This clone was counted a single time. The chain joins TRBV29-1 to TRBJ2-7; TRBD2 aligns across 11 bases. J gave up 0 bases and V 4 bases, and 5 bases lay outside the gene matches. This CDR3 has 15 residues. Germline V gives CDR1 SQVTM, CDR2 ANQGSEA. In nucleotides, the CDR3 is TGCAGCGTTGTAATAGCGGGGGGGATCTCCTACGAGCAGTACTTC. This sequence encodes CSVVIAGGISYEQYF.

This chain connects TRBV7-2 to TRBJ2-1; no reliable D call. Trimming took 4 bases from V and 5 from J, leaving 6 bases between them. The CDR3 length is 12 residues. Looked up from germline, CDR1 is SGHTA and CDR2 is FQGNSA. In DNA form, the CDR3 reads TGTGCCAGCAGCTCCTTTAACAATGAGCAGTTCTTC. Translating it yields CASSSFNNEQFF.

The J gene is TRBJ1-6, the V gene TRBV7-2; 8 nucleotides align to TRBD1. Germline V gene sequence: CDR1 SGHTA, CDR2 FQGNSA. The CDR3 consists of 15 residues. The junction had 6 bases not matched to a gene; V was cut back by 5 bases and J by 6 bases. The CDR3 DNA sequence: TGTGCCAGCAGCAGCCGGGACAGGTTTAATTCACCCCTCCACTTT. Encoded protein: CASSSRDRFNSPLHF.

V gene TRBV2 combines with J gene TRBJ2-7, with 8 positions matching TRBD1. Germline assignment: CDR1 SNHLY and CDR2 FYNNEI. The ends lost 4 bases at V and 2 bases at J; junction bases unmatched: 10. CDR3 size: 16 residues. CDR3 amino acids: CASSAMQGAHPYEQYF. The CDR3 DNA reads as TGTGCCAGCAGTGCGATGCAGGGGGCGCATCCCTACGAGCAGTACTTC.

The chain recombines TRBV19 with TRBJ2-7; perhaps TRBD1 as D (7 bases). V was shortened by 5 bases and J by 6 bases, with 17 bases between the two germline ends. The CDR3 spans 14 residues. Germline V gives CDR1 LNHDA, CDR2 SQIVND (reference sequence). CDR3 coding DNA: TGTGCCAGTAGTGCGGGACAGCTTTTGGGCGAGCAGTACTTC. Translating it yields CASSAGQLLGEQYF.

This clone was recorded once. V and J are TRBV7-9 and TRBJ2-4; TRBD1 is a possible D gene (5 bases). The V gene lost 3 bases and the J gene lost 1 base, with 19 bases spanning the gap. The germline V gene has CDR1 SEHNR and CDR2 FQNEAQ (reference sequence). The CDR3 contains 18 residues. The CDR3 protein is CASSFAMGQGYAKNIQYF. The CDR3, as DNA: TGTGCCAGCAGCTTCGCCATGGGGCAGGGCTATGCCAAAAACATTCAGTACTTC. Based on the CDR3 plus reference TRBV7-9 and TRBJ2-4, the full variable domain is DTGVSQNPRHKITKRGQNVTFRCDPISEHNRLYWYRQTLGQGPEFLTYFQNEAQLEKSRLLSDRFSAERPKGSFSTLEIQRTEQGDSAMYLCASSFAMGQGYAKNIQYFGAGTRLSVL.

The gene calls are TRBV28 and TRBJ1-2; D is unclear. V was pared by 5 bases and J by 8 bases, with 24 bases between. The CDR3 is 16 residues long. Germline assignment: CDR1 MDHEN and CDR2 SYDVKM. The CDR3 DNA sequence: TGTGCCAGCAGTCCTAGATTCGTGATGGCGATCTGGGGCTACACCTTC. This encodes CASSPRFVMAIWGYTF.

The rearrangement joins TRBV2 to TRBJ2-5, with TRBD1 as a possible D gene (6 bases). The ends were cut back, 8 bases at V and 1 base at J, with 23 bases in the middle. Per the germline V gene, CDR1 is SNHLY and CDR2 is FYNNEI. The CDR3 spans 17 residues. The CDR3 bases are TGTGCCAGCCTAAACTCCCGGGACACTCCACTCCAAGAGACCCAGTACTTC. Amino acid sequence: CASLNSRDTPLQETQYF.

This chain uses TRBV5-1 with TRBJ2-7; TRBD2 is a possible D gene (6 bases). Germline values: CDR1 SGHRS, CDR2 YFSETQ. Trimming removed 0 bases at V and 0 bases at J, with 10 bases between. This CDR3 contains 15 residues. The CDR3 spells CASSLGPGGSYEQYF. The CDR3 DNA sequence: TGCGCCAGCAGCTTGGGCCCCGGGGGCTCCTACGAGCAGTACTTC.

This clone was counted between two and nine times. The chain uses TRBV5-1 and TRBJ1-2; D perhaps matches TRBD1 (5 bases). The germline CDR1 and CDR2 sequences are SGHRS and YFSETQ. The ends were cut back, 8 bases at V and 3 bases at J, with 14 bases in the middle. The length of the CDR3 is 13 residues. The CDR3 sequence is CASSLREDYGYTF. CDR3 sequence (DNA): TGCGCCAGTTCTCTCAGGGAGGACTATGGCTACACCTTC.

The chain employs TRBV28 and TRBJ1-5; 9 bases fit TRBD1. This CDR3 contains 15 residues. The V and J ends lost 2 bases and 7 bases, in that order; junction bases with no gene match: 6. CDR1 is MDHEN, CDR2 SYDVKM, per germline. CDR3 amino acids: CASSLLGQGGQPQHF. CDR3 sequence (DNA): TGTGCCAGCAGTTTACTGGGACAGGGTGGACAGCCCCAGCATTTT.

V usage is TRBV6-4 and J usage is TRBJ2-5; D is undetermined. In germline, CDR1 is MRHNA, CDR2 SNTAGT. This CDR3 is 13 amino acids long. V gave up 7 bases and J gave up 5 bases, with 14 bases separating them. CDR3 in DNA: TGTGCCAGCACGAGTCGGTTCGTGGAGACCCAGTACTTC. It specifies CASTSRFVETQYF.

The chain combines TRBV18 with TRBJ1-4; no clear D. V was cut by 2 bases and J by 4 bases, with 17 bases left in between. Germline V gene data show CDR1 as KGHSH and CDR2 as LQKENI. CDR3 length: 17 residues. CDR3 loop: CASSPAQRVGVNEKLFF. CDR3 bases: TGTGCCAGCTCACCAGCGCAGCGGGTTGGAGTTAATGAAAAACTGTTTTTT.

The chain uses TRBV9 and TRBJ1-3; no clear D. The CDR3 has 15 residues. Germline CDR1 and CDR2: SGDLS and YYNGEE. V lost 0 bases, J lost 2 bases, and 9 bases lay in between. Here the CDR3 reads CASSVEVAPGNTIYF. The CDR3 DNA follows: TGTGCCAGCAGCGTAGAGGTAGCACCTGGAAACACCATATATTTT.

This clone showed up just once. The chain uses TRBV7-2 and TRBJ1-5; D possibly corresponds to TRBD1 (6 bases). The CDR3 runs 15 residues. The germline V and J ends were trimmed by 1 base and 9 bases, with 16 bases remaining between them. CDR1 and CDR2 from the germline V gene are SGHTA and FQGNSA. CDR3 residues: CASSLGGQSPRPQHF. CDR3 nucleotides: TGTGCCAGCAGCTTAGGAGGACAGAGTCCTAGGCCCCAGCATTTT.

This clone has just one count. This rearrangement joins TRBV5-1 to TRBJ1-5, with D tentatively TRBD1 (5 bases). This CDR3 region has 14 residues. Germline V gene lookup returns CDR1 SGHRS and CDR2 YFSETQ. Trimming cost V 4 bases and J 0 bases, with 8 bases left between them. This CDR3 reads CASSGGDSNQPQHF. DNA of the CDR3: TGCGCCAGCAGCGGAGGGGATAGCAATCAGCCCCAGCATTTT.

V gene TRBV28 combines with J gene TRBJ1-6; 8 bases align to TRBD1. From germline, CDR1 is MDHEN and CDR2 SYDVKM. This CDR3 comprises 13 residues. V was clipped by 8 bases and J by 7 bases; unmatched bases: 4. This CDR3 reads CASRTGMNSPLHF. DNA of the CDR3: TGTGCCAGCCGGACAGGGATGAATTCACCCCTCCACTTT. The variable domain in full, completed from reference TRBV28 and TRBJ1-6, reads DVKVTQSSRYLVKRTGEKVFLECVQDMDHENMFWYRQDPGLGLRLIYFSYDVKMKEKGDIPEGYSVSREKKERFSLILESASTNQTSMYLCASRTGMNSPLHFGNGTRLTVT.

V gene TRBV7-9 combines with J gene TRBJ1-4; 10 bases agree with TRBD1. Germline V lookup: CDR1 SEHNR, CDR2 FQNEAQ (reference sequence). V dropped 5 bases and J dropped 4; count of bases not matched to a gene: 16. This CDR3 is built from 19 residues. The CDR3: CASSLDGTGEDRSNEKLFF. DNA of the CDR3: TGTGCCAGCAGCCTAGACGGGACAGGGGAAGATAGGAGTAATGAAAAACTGTTTTTT.

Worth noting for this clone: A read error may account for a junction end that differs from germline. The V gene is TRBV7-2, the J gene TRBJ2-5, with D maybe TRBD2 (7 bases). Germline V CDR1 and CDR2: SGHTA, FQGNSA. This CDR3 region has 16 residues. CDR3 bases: TGTGCCAGCAGTTTAGGCGCTGGGGGAGGGGGTGAGACCCAGTACTTC. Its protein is CASSLGAGGGGETQYF. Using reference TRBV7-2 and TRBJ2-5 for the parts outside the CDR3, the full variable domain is GAGVSQSPSNKVTEKGKDVELRCDPISGHTALYWYRQSLGQGLEFLIYFQGNSAPDKSGLPSDRFSAERTGGSVSTLTIQRTQQEDSAVYLCASSLGAGGGGETQYFGPGTRLLVL.

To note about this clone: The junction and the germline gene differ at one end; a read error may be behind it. The CDR3 bases are TGTGCCAGCAGTTTAAACGGGATTCTCTCCTACAATGAGCAGTTCTTC. The encoded protein is CASSLNGILSYNEQFF. V and J are TRBV7-3 and TRBJ2-1, with D perhaps matching TRBD2 (5 bases). Germline CDR1 and CDR2: SGHTA and FQGTGA. The length of the CDR3 is 16 residues.

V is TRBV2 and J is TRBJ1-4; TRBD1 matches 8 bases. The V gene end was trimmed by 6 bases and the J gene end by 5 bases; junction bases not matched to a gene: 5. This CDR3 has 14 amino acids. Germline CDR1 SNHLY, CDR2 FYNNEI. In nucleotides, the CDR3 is TGTGCCAGCAGGGGGACAGGAAGAAATGAAAAACTGTTTTTT. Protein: CASRGTGRNEKLFF.

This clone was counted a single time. CDR3: CATRSLEGETQYF. In DNA form, the CDR3 reads TGTGCCACCAGGTCGCTCGAGGGAGAGACCCAGTACTTC. The chain joins TRBV24-1 to TRBJ2-5; TRBD2 is a possible D gene (5 bases). V lost 7 bases, J lost 4 bases, and 12 bases lay in between. CDR1 and CDR2 (germline): KGHDR, SFDVKD. The CDR3 length is 13 residues.